This T cell receptor (beta chain) came from a study of T cells and copy number aberrations in small-cell lung cancer. The germline V gene has CDR1 MGHDK and CDR2 SYGVNS. Deletions cut 4 bases from V and 0 bases from J, with 6 bases between. There are 13 residues in the CDR3. No donor received chemotherapy or radiotherapy before surgery, nor immunotherapy before or after it. Generated by immunoSEQ multiplex PCR, the TCRdb table keeps only in-frame clones and is missing some. The sample records under 8,000 clones, around 82% being singletons. This sequence originates from a woman between 50 and 59 years old with small cell lung cancer. Material: normal tissue next to the tumor. The chain links TRBV25-1 to TRBJ1-1; no firm D call. The CDR3 DNA sequence: TGTGCCAGCAGTGGCGGTATGAACACTGAAGCTTTCTTT. As protein: CASSGGMNTEAFF.